This entry features one T cell receptor (beta chain) sequence. Its antigen is currently unknown. As for the donors, each was a healthy bone marrow donor. This entry comes from a study of cytomegalovirus exposure and HLA in healthy donors. Study observations and caveats: The HLA-A and HLA-B alleles of most subjects were reportedly predicted accurately from TCR beta sequences.

PCR involved 60 Vbeta and 13 Jbeta primers. The method was immunoSEQ multiplex PCR; TCRdb's version includes in-frame clones alone and lacks a portion of them. The table records about 130,000 clones, 81% of them present only once. The V end lost 5 bases, the J end lost 2 bases, and 14 bases lay between the germline ends. The CDR3 contains 15 residues. The germline gives CDR1 SGHVS, CDR2 FQNEAQ. This chain joins TRBV7-8 and TRBJ2-3; D not certain. Sample: PBMCs. This receptor was obtained from a man aged 18-30 years in good health and CMV-seropositive. CDR3 in DNA: TGTGCCAGCAGCCCCTACTGGCGACACACAGATACGCAGTATTTT. It is translated as CASSPYWRHTDTQYF.